The clone carrying this T cell receptor (beta chain) was recorded at least ten times. Its antigen remains unknown. This entry is derived from a study of read filtering for tumor transcriptome and immune sequencing. Study context: Among patients, under 20 were male and around 13 female, aged roughly 47 to 90 (mean around 61). RNA-seq yielded only about 75 to 1273 TCR reads, IR-seq about 4 to 10.27 million.

Study-level points and caveats: Even smaller IR-seq throughput identified most shared clonotypes.

Germline V gene lookup returns CDR1 SQVTM and CDR2 ANQGSEA. The CDR3 is made up of 12 amino acids. Trimming shortened V by 0 bases and J by 4 bases, and 6 bases separated the two germline ends. From 300 to 450 ng of RNA, a library with molecular barcoded alpha/delta and beta/gamma adaptors was made. TCRdb used MiXCR to reprocess the reads, holding one entry per CDR3 protein. The sample holds 90,000 to 95,000 distinct CDR3 sequences, roughly 21% seen once. Bone marrow was sampled from every patient at the time of active disease. Sequenced sample: a population of CD138-negative cells sorted from bone marrow. This receptor was identified in a donor at least 40 years old with multiple myeloma. The J gene is TRBJ2-5, the V gene TRBV29-1; no firm D call. CDR3: CSVEDIGETQYF. As DNA, the CDR3 is TGCAGCGTTGAAGATATTGGAGAGACCCAGTACTTC.